These T cell receptor beta chains were read from a single sample in a study of cytomegalovirus exposure and HLA in healthy donors. Sequenced by immunoSEQ multiplex PCR; TCRdb stores in-frame clones only, minus some. The data hold 200,000 to 300,000 clones, with about 88% observed a single time. The source material was PBMCs. The source of these receptors is a girl aged 2-10 years in good health and CMV-seronegative. CDR3s include the opening cysteine and the closing phenylalanine or tryptophan. The order of the fields is clone size, V gene, J gene, D gene, CDR3 protein, CDR3 DNA. A D gene is named only where the DNA matches it firmly. Some rows have no size entry. The others give once, few or many, or a class for an expanded clone.

.	TRBV7-8	TRBJ1-6	TRBD1	CASSFQGGRNSPLHF	TGTGCCAGCAGTTTCCAGGGGGGTCGTAATTCACCCCTCCACTTT
.	TRBV6-6	TRBJ2-1	.	CASSYSLVVEDEQFF	TGTGCCAGCAGTTACTCGTTAGTTGTCGAGGATGAGCAGTTCTTC
.	TRBV10-1	TRBJ1-2	.	CASSESASYGYTF	TGCGCCAGCAGTGAGTCGGCTAGCTATGGCTACACCTTC
.	TRBV7-9	TRBJ2-1	TRBD2	CASSEGLGYNEQFF	TGTGCCAGCAGCGAGGGACTAGGATACAATGAGCAGTTCTTC
once	TRBV29-1	TRBJ1-2	.	CSASGVNNGYTF	TGCAGCGCCTCGGGGGTGAACAATGGCTACACCTTC
.	TRBV27	TRBJ1-1	.	CAITHVTAGIRNTEAFF	TGTGCCATCACCCACGTGACAGCAGGGATACGGAACACTGAAGCTTTCTTT
few	TRBV5-4	TRBJ1-3	TRBD1	CASSRQGTGNTIYF	TGTGCCAGCAGCCGACAGGGTACAGGAAACACCATATATTTT
.	TRBV7-6	TRBJ2-2	TRBD2	CASSPTSGRATGELFF	TGTGCCAGCAGCCCTACTAGCGGGAGAGCCACCGGGGAGCTGTTTTTT
.	TRBV11-3	TRBJ1-1	TRBD1	CASSLGTGADTEAFF	TGTGCCAGCAGCCTGGGGACAGGGGCGGACACTGAAGCTTTCTTT
.	TRBV19	TRBJ2-3	TRBD1	CASSMGVGQGGDTQYF	TGTGCCAGTAGTATGGGGGTAGGACAGGGAGGAGATACGCAGTATTTT
few	TRBV29-1	TRBJ2-7	TRBD1	CSGSTGTGPYEQYF	TGCAGCGGCTCGACCGGGACAGGGCCCTACGAGCAGTACTTC
.	TRBV14	TRBJ2-1	.	CASSQRSDEQFF	TGTGCCAGCAGCCAGAGGTCCGATGAGCAGTTCTTC
.	TRBV27	TRBJ1-2	.	CASSLVAGSDYGYTF	TGTGCCAGCAGTTTAGTAGCAGGGTCGGACTATGGCTACACCTTC
.	TRBV5-1	TRBJ1-2	.	CASSSAGYGYTF	TGCGCCAGCAGCTCTGCAGGGTATGGCTACACCTTC
.	TRBV5-1	TRBJ1-1	TRBD1	CASSTDRGHTEAFF	TGCGCCAGCAGCACTGACAGGGGGCACACTGAAGCTTTCTTT
.	TRBV15	TRBJ1-5	TRBD1	CATSTRRTGRKSNQPQHF	TGTGCCACCAGCACACGGCGGACAGGGAGAAAGAGCAATCAGCCCCAGCATTTT
.	TRBV7-9	TRBJ1-4	.	CASSQNEKLFF	TGTGCCAGCAGCCAAAATGAAAAACTGTTTTTT
few	TRBV5-1	TRBJ2-7	TRBD2	CASSLLDGRADEQYF	TGCGCCAGCAGCTTGTTGGACGGGAGGGCCGACGAGCAGTACTTC
.	TRBV19	TRBJ1-2	.	CASSSQGEMGYTF	TGTGCCAGTAGTTCACAGGGAGAAATGGGCTACACCTTC
.	TRBV10-3	TRBJ1-1	TRBD1	CAIRQGAPTEAFF	TGTGCCATCAGACAGGGGGCGCCGACTGAAGCTTTCTTT
.	TRBV2	TRBJ2-7	.	CASSESAGLTYEQYF	TGTGCCAGCAGTGAGTCGGCAGGCTTGACCTACGAGCAGTACTTC
.	TRBV11-2	TRBJ1-4	.	CASGVTQGQGEKLFF	TGTGCCAGCGGAGTGACACAAGGCCAGGGTGAAAAACTGTTTTTT
.	TRBV5-1	TRBJ2-1	.	CASSLAGVEQFF	TGCGCCAGCAGCTTGGCAGGGGTAGAGCAGTTCTTC
.	TRBV7-4	TRBJ2-3	TRBD2	CASRSGRTDTQYF	TGTGCCAGCCGGAGCGGGAGAACAGATACGCAGTATTTT
.	TRBV19	TRBJ1-2	.	CASSRSSVYGYTF	TGTGCCAGTAGTAGATCTTCAGTCTATGGCTACACCTTC
few	TRBV4-1	TRBJ2-7	TRBD2	CASSLETSGSGEQYF	TGCGCCAGCAGCCTCGAGACTAGCGGGAGTGGCGAGCAGTACTTC
.	TRBV6-1	TRBJ2-6	TRBD1	CASSGQGNSGANVLTF	TGTGCCAGCAGTGGACAGGGGAACTCTGGGGCCAACGTCCTGACTTTC
.	TRBV7-2	TRBJ1-5	TRBD1	CASSPQGNQPQHF	TGTGCCAGCAGCCCACAGGGGAATCAGCCCCAGCATTTT
once	TRBV19	TRBJ1-2	TRBD1	CASSPLGQGVYGYTF	TGTGCCAGTAGTCCCCTGGGACAGGGTGTCTATGGCTACACCTTC
.	TRBV10-1	TRBJ1-5	.	CASSASLEQPQHF	TGCGCCAGCAGTGCAAGCCTGGAGCAGCCCCAGCATTTT
.	TRBV27	TRBJ2-7	TRBD2	CASSSPASGARYEQYF	TGTGCCAGCAGTTCCCCAGCGAGCGGGGCGAGGTACGAGCAGTACTTC
.	TRBV25-1	TRBJ2-1	TRBD2	CASSDQLAGAGEQFF	TGTGCCAGCAGTGATCAACTAGCGGGAGCTGGTGAGCAGTTCTTC
few	TRBV19	TRBJ1-2	TRBD1	CASQTGGASLNYGYTF	TGTGCCAGCCAAACAGGGGGCGCGAGTCTTAACTATGGCTACACCTTC
few	TRBV5-1	TRBJ1-2	.	CASSLDGINYGYTF	TGCGCCAGCAGCTTGGACGGGATTAACTATGGCTACACCTTC
.	TRBV7-9	TRBJ2-3	TRBD2	CASNPLAESTDTQYF	TGTGCCAGCAACCCACTAGCGGAATCCACAGATACGCAGTATTTT
.	TRBV6-4	TRBJ2-3	TRBD2	CASSDSTSGGDTQYF	TGTGCCAGCAGTGACTCGACTAGCGGGGGGGATACGCAGTATTTT
.	TRBV7-9	TRBJ2-1	.	CASSPAREQFF	TGTGCCAGCAGCCCCGCGAGAGAGCAGTTCTTC